These 15 T cell receptor beta chains originate from one sample sequenced in a study of blood T cell repertoires in COVID-19. The protocol was immunoSEQ multiplex PCR, while the TCRdb copy is restricted to in-frame clones and leaves out a portion. The repertoire holds 350,000 to 550,000 clones, more than 80% seen once, with approximately 1.2% in the top ten. What was sequenced was PBMCs or T cells enriched from blood (not recorded which). Every receptor here comes from a young man who had recovered from COVID-19.

This chain uses TRBV27 with TRBJ2-7, with TRBD2 matching 9 bases. J was trimmed by 3 bases and V by 5 bases; bases with no gene match: 8. The germline V gene has CDR1 MNHEY and CDR2 SMNVEV (reference sequence). This CDR3 is 15 amino acids long. CDR3 DNA: TGTGCCAGCAGTGACAGGACTAGCGAGCGCTACGAGCAGTACTTC. It yields the protein CASSDRTSERYEQYF.

V and J are TRBV5-5 and TRBJ2-1, with 9 bases lining up with TRBD1. CDR3 length equals 18 residues. Germline V gives CDR1 SGHKS, CDR2 YYEKEE (reference sequence). J gave up 3 bases and V 2 bases, and 12 bases lay outside the gene matches. The CDR3 protein is CASSLTPPGQGYYNEQFF. The DNA for the CDR3 is TGTGCCAGCAGCTTAACGCCGCCCGGACAGGGGTACTACAATGAGCAGTTCTTC.

This sequence joins TRBV5-4 and TRBJ2-7, with 10 nucleotides matching TRBD2. V shed 0 bases and J 9 bases; nucleotides not matched to a gene: 6. The germline V gene encodes CDR1 SGHNT and CDR2 YYREEE (reference sequence). This CDR3 comprises 14 residues. The CDR3 nucleotides read TGTGCCAGCAGCTTGGCAGCGGGAGGGATGGTGCAGTACTTC. Protein: CASSLAAGGMVQYF.

The V and J genes are TRBV28 and TRBJ1-5, with 7 bases that match TRBD1. Germline assignment: CDR1 MDHEN and CDR2 SYDVKM. The CDR3 contains 17 residues. V dropped 7 bases and J dropped 1; count of bases not matched to a gene: 13. This CDR3 reads CASTQFRDSQSNQPQHF. In nucleotides, the CDR3 is TGTGCCAGCACTCAATTCCGGGACAGCCAGAGCAATCAGCCCCAGCATTTT.

V gene TRBV18 combines with J gene TRBJ1-1, with D tentatively TRBD1 (6 bases). Trimming left V 3 bases short and J 5 bases short, with 10 bases between. In germline, CDR1 is KGHSH, CDR2 LQKENI. This CDR3 is 13 amino acids long. The CDR3 loop is CASSPGTRTEAFF. The CDR3 bases are TGTGCCAGCTCACCCGGGACAAGGACTGAAGCTTTCTTT.

V and J are TRBV24-1 and TRBJ2-3, with 8 bases aligning to TRBD2. CDR3 size: 17 residues. In germline, CDR1 is KGHDR, CDR2 SFDVKD. After removal of 0 bases from V and 0 bases from J, the junction contained 4 bases not matched to a gene. CDR3 protein: CATSDLPSGSSTDTQYF. DNA for the CDR3: TGTGCCACCAGTGATTTGCCCAGCGGGAGTAGCACAGATACGCAGTATTTT.

The J gene is TRBJ1-6, the V gene TRBV27; D call uncertain. CDR1 is MNHEY and CDR2 is SMNVEV in the germline V gene (reference sequence). The length of the CDR3 is 16 residues. Trimming cost V 0 bases and J 4 bases, with 10 bases left between them. CDR3 in amino acids: CASSLSSGSYNSPLHF. The CDR3 nucleotides read TGTGCCAGCAGTTTATCCTCGGGGTCGTATAATTCACCCCTCCACTTT.

The chain uses TRBV4-1 and TRBJ2-7, with 8 bases matching TRBD1. V lost 4 bases and J lost 1; bases outside the gene matches: 6. Germline CDR1 MGHRA, CDR2 YSYEKL. The CDR3 consists of 15 residues. In DNA form, the CDR3 reads TGCGCCAGCAGCCTCAACAGGGGGAAGTCCTACGAGCAGTACTTC. Its translation is CASSLNRGKSYEQYF.

This rearrangement joins TRBV10-2 to TRBJ1-5; TRBD1 is a possible D gene (5 bases). V lost 0 bases to trimming and J lost 6 bases, with 12 bases between them. Germline V lookup: CDR1 WSHSY, CDR2 SAAADI. This CDR3 comprises 15 residues. DNA for the CDR3: TGCGCCAGCAGTGAGTCAGGCGGGGCTGGTCAGCCCCAGCATTTT. Translation: CASSESGGAGQPQHF.

V is TRBV27 and J is TRBJ1-2; 10 bases fit TRBD1. The V and J ends lost 2 bases and 8 bases, in that order; junction bases with no gene match: 11. CDR1 MNHEY and CDR2 SMNVEV come from the germline V gene (reference sequence). This CDR3 contains 16 residues. The CDR3 coding sequence is TGTGCCAGCAGTTTAACCGGGACAGGGGACCTCCTAGGCTACACCTTC. Translated: CASSLTGTGDLLGYTF.

In DNA, the CDR3 is TGTGCCAGCAGCGTAGGACAGGGGATTAGCACAGATACGCAGTATTTT. Its protein is CASSVGQGISTDTQYF. This sequence joins TRBV9 and TRBJ2-3, with 8 bases fitting TRBD1. CDR1 is SGDLS, CDR2 YYNGEE, per germline. This CDR3 region has 16 residues. V lost 0 bases to trimming and J lost 0 bases; unmatched junction nucleotides: 3. The variable domain in full, completed from reference TRBV9 and TRBJ2-3, reads DSGVTQTPKHLITATGQRVTLRCSPRSGDLSVYWYQQSLDQGLQFLIQYYNGEERAKGNILERFSAQQFPDLHSELNLSSLELGDSALYFCASSVGQGISTDTQYFGPGTRLTVL.

The CDR3, as DNA: TGTGCCATCAGTGGGAGCCCCACGGGACAGGGGGCGGGTGGCTACACCTTC. Translation: CAISGSPTGQGAGGYTF. This chain connects TRBV10-3 to TRBJ1-2; the match to TRBD1 covers 12 bases. The CDR3 has 17 residues. V gave up 4 bases and J gave up 7 bases; unmatched junction bases: 13. Germline CDR1 and CDR2: ENHRY and SYGVKD.

The V call is TRBV3-1 (or the pseudogene TRBV3-2), the J call TRBJ2-1; TRBD2 matches 11 bases. The germline gives CDR1 LGHDT, CDR2 YNNKEL (reference sequence). The CDR3 length is 16 residues. V dropped 0 bases and J dropped 7; count of bases not matched to a gene: 5. The chain's CDR3 is CASSQDETSGSNEQFF. For the CDR3, the DNA is TGTGCCAGCAGCCAAGATGAAACTAGCGGGAGTAATGAGCAGTTCTTC.

The chain employs TRBV9 and TRBJ1-4; 10 bases are shared with TRBD1. This CDR3 has 15 amino acids. The V gene end was trimmed by 4 bases and the J gene end by 8 bases; junction bases not matched to a gene: 8. The V gene's germline CDR1 is SGDLS and CDR2 YYNGEE. The CDR3 DNA is TGTGCCAGCAGCACTCGGGGACAGGGGACCGAAAAACTGTTTTTT. Amino acid sequence: CASSTRGQGTEKLFF.

The rearrangement joins TRBV18 to TRBJ1-1, with a possible D match to TRBD1 (6 bases). This CDR3 spans 14 amino acids. Germline-derived CDR1 and CDR2 are KGHSH and LQKENI. V lost 3 bases and J lost 10, with 18 bases in between. The CDR3 reads CASSPGQLGSVAFF. The CDR3 bases are TGTGCCAGCTCACCTGGACAGCTAGGATCTGTAGCTTTCTTT.